This T cell receptor beta chain is drawn from a study of blood T cell repertoires in COVID-19. Sequenced by immunoSEQ multiplex PCR; TCRdb stores in-frame clones only, minus some. The sample includes under 250,000 clones, around 80% seen only once; the top ten take less than 7%. V was clipped by 0 bases and J by 4 bases, with 13 bases between them. CDR3 size: 15 residues. Germline V gene data show CDR1 as SGHNT and CDR2 as YYREEE (reference sequence). The V and J genes are TRBV5-4 and TRBJ2-5, with D possibly TRBD2 on 6 matching bases. The receptor was isolated from a woman aged 70 to 79 with acute or convalescent COVID-19. The sequenced material came from peripheral blood. The CDR3 DNA reads as TGTGCCAGCAGCTTGGGCGGGGAGAGGGGAGAGACCCAGTACTTC. Translated, it gives CASSLGGERGETQYF.